The 12 T cell receptor beta chains reported below all come from one sample, sequenced in a study of blood T cell repertoires in COVID-19 (dated by TCRdb to 2020 to 2021). The library was obtained by the immunoSEQ multiplex PCR assay. TCRdb carries this immuneACCESS record with in-frame sequences only. Its versions omit some clonotypes, under half of them owing to an unresolved V gene in the studies checked, with the rest unexplained. The sample table shows 50,000 or so clones, and around 80% are seen once. The top ten clonotypes cover around 50% of the sample. Sequencing used peripheral blood. The receptors were sampled from an older man with acute or convalescent COVID-19.

This chain links TRBV5-1 with TRBJ2-1; D not certain. Trimming removed 0 bases from V and 4 bases from J, with 8 bases in between. The CDR3 totals 14 residues. Germline V CDR1 and CDR2: SGHRS, YFSETQ. The CDR3: CASSLASSYNEQFF. The CDR3 DNA follows: TGCGCCAGCAGCTTGGCGAGTAGTTACAATGAGCAGTTCTTC.

The CDR3: CASSTVVEVGELFF. CDR3 coding DNA: TGTGCCAGCAGCACCGTTGTAGAAGTCGGGGAGCTGTTTTTT. V usage is TRBV3-1 (or the pseudogene TRBV3-2) and J usage is TRBJ2-2; no firm D call. This CDR3 spans 14 amino acids. CDR1 and CDR2 from the germline V gene are LGHDT and YNNKEL (reference sequence). The germline V and J ends were trimmed by 5 bases and 7 bases, with 14 bases remaining between them.

The rearrangement uses TRBV10-3 and TRBJ1-2, with TRBD1 as a possible D gene (6 bases). Deletions cut 9 bases from V and 4 bases from J, with 15 bases between. This CDR3 is built from 13 residues. The germline V gene has CDR1 ENHRY and CDR2 SYGVKD. CDR3 nucleotides: TGTGCCATATGGGGGGGCGAGGGCTATGGCTACACCTTC. Its protein product is CAIWGGEGYGYTF.

The chain uses TRBV7-9 and TRBJ1-4; D uncertain. V was clipped by 3 bases and J by 3 bases, with 8 bases between them. The CDR3 totals 14 residues. Germline-derived CDR1 and CDR2 are SEHNR and FQNEAQ (reference sequence). The CDR3 protein is CASSFGESNEKLFF. The CDR3 DNA sequence: TGTGCCAGCAGCTTCGGGGAATCTAATGAAAAACTGTTTTTT.

This chain links TRBV4-2 with TRBJ1-1; D unresolved. Looked up from germline, CDR1 is LGHNA and CDR2 is YNFKEQ. The CDR3 has 13 residues. V lost 0 bases, J lost 5 bases, and 7 bases lay in between. The CDR3 spells CASSQEGQTEAFF. As DNA, the CDR3 is TGTGCCAGCAGCCAAGAGGGCCAGACTGAAGCTTTCTTT.

The genes are TRBV11-2 and TRBJ2-5, with D tentatively TRBD2 (5 bases). Germline assignment: CDR1 SGHAT and CDR2 FQNNGV. V was trimmed by 3 bases and J by 2 bases, leaving 10 bases between them. This CDR3 spans 14 amino acids. The CDR3 nucleotides are TGTGCCAGCAGCTTGGGAGCAGTACAAGAGACCCAGTACTTC. This translates into CASSLGAVQETQYF.

The chain is built from TRBV30 and TRBJ2-5, with 8 positions matching TRBD2. Trimming at V came to 2 bases and at J to 0 bases, leaving 8 bases not matched to a gene. The germline V gene encodes CDR1 GTSNPN and CDR2 SVGIG (reference sequence). The CDR3 loop spans 16 amino acids. CDR3: CAWSLGASGYQETQYF. The CDR3 bases are TGTGCCTGGAGTCTGGGGGCTAGCGGGTACCAAGAGACCCAGTACTTC.

J is TRBJ2-2 and V is TRBV5-5; D gene ambiguous. V lost 2 bases and J lost 7, with 9 bases in between. The CDR3 is 13 residues long. The V gene's germline CDR1 is SGHKS and CDR2 YYEKEE (reference sequence). In DNA, the CDR3 is TGTGCCAGCAGCTTCCCTATAGACGGGGAGCTGTTTTTT. This gives the protein CASSFPIDGELFF.

The J gene is TRBJ2-1, the V gene TRBV20-1; 7 nucleotides align to TRBD2. The CDR3 covers 16 residues. CDR1 DFQATT and CDR2 SNEGSKA come from the germline V gene (reference sequence). J was trimmed by 5 bases and V by 3 bases; bases with no gene match: 13. The DNA of the CDR3 is TGCAGTGCTAGTGATCCCCGGGAGGCCAGGGACAATGAGCAGTTCTTC. It codes for CSASDPREARDNEQFF.

V is TRBV25-1 and J is TRBJ2-7; 8 bases fit TRBD1. The CDR3 covers 18 residues. The ends lost 4 bases at V and 2 bases at J; junction bases unmatched: 16. Germline V gives CDR1 MGHDK, CDR2 SYGVNS. CDR3 protein: CASSAETGVLEVAYEQYF. As DNA, the CDR3 is TGTGCCAGCAGTGCCGAGACAGGGGTCCTCGAAGTTGCCTACGAGCAGTACTTC.

The chain is built from TRBV7-9 and TRBJ1-3, with D unclear. CDR1 and CDR2 (germline): SEHNR, FQNEAQ (reference sequence). The CDR3 is 14 residues long. V was cut by 1 base and J by 4 bases, with 8 bases left in between. CDR3 in amino acids: CASSLGGSGNTIYF. The CDR3 DNA follows: TGTGCCAGCAGCTTAGGAGGGTCGGGAAACACCATATATTTT.

This clone has just one count. The chain couples TRBV5-1 to TRBJ2-2; 11 bases match TRBD2. Per germline, CDR1 SGHRS and CDR2 YFSETQ. J was trimmed by 4 bases and V by 4 bases; bases with no gene match: 12. The CDR3 spans 18 residues. DNA of the CDR3: TGCGCCAGCAGCACTCTAGCGGGGGGATTTAGTCTCACCGGGGAGCTGTTTTTT. This sequence encodes CASSTLAGGFSLTGELFF.